This is a list of T cell receptor beta chains from one sample in a study of cytomegalovirus exposure and HLA in healthy donors. Produced via immunoSEQ multiplex PCR; TCRdb's table is partial and in-frame only. The profile shows around 300,000 clones, roughly 81% of them singletons. Sequenced: PBMCs. These receptor sequences come from a woman aged 40 to 50 in good health and CMV-seropositive. CDR3s include the opening cysteine and the closing phenylalanine or tryptophan. A D gene is named only where the DNA matches it firmly. For some rows the clone size is stated as once, few or many, or as a class when expanded; others skip it.

cdr3_nt	cdr3_aa	d_call	j_call	v_call	clone_size
TGTGCCAGTAAGCCAGGGGGCGCGGAGACCCAGTACTTC	CASKPGGAETQYF	TRBD1	TRBJ2-5	TRBV19	-
TGCGCCAGCAGCCTGGGACTAGCGGGCGGGCCCGAGCAGTACTTC	CASSLGLAGGPEQYF	TRBD2	TRBJ2-7	TRBV4-1	-
TGTGCCAGCAGCACGGGGGGGGTTAACACCGGGGAGCTGTTTTTT	CASSTGGVNTGELFF	TRBD2	TRBJ2-2	TRBV11-3	-
TGCGCCAGCAGCCCGGAACAGGGTACTAATGAAAAACTGTTTTTT	CASSPEQGTNEKLFF	-	TRBJ1-4	TRBV5-1	-
TGTGCCAGCAGCTTAGCCGGGGGGCGCGGGTCAGAGCAGTACTTC	CASSLAGGRGSEQYF	-	TRBJ2-7	TRBV11-1	-
TGTGCCAGCAGCGCTGGACAGATGAACACTGAAGCTTTCTTT	CASSAGQMNTEAFF	-	TRBJ1-1	TRBV9	once
TGTGCCAGCAAGGAGTCAGATACGCAGTATTTT	CASKESDTQYF	-	TRBJ2-3	TRBV2	-
TGTGCCAGCAGCTTAGGACAGGGGAATCAGCCCCAGCATTTT	CASSLGQGNQPQHF	TRBD1	TRBJ1-5	TRBV7-9	-
TGTGCCAGCAGCTTAACAAATAGGCGGGCCCCGGGGACTGAAGCTTTCTTT	CASSLTNRRAPGTEAFF	-	TRBJ1-1	TRBV7-8	-
TGCGCCAGCAGCCAAGGGCTAGCCAGCTACAATGAGCAGTTCTTC	CASSQGLASYNEQFF	-	TRBJ2-1	TRBV4-3	-
TGTGCCAGCAGTTTATTCGCAGAGCGGGAGGTGAGATCAGATACGCAGTATTTT	CASSLFAEREVRSDTQYF	TRBD2	TRBJ2-3	TRBV28	-
TGTGCCTGGAGTGTACCTCTCGGACTAGCGGGGTGGTCCGCCGGGGAGCTGTTTTTT	CAWSVPLGLAGWSAGELFF	TRBD2	TRBJ2-2	TRBV30	-
TGTGCCAGCAGCTTGACGGACAAGTCTTTCTACGAGCAGTACTTC	CASSLTDKSFYEQYF	-	TRBJ2-7	TRBV5-5	-
TGTGCCAGCAGCTTGGGGGGAGGGGAGACCCAGTACTTC	CASSLGGGETQYF	TRBD2	TRBJ2-5	TRBV5-6	-
TGTGCCAGCAGCGTTGAGATGGCGGGAGTCTACAATGAGCAGTTCTTC	CASSVEMAGVYNEQFF	TRBD2	TRBJ2-1	TRBV9	-
TGTGCCAGCAGGCGGGTTGCCACGAACACCGGGGAGCTGTTTTTT	CASRRVATNTGELFF	-	TRBJ2-2	TRBV2	-
TGCGCCAGCACCCCGGACAGGATCGTTAATGAAAAACTGTTTTTT	CASTPDRIVNEKLFF	TRBD1	TRBJ1-4	TRBV10-2	-
TGTGCCAGCAGCTTATACGAGTCCTACGAGCAGTACTTC	CASSLYESYEQYF	-	TRBJ2-7	TRBV5-4	-
TGTGCCAGCAGTCCATCCACGACGGTTCTAGAGTCACCCCTCCACTTT	CASSPSTTVLESPLHF	-	TRBJ1-6	TRBV27	-
TGCAGCGCCCACAGGGAAACCACTGAAGCTTTCTTT	CSAHRETTEAFF	-	TRBJ1-1	TRBV29-1	-
TGTGCCAGCTCAACTGATGGGGGACTCGACACTGAAGCTTTCTTT	CASSTDGGLDTEAFF	-	TRBJ1-1	TRBV18	-
TGTGCCTGGAGTGTACGATTGGGGACAGGGGGCGTTGAGCAGTTCTTC	CAWSVRLGTGGVEQFF	TRBD1	TRBJ2-1	TRBV30	-
TGTGCCAGCAGTCCAAGGGGACAGGGGTATCAGCCCCAGCATTTT	CASSPRGQGYQPQHF	TRBD1	TRBJ1-5	TRBV28	-
TGTGCCAGCAGCTTAGAAGTGCACTCCACCGGGGAGCTGTTTTTT	CASSLEVHSTGELFF	-	TRBJ2-2	TRBV7-2	-
TGTGCCAGCAGCTTTAAGTTGACTGGAACAGATACGCAGTATTTT	CASSFKLTGTDTQYF	-	TRBJ2-3	TRBV7-2	-
TGTGCCAGCAGCTTAGGGGGACTAGCTTCCTACAATGAGCAGTTCTTC	CASSLGGLASYNEQFF	TRBD2	TRBJ2-1	TRBV13	once
TGTGCCAGCAGTTCCCCCGGTTTAGCGGGTATGGCCCAGTTCTTC	CASSSPGLAGMAQFF	TRBD2	TRBJ2-1	TRBV28	-
TGTGCCAGTAGTATAGAGGTACCCCCTACGGAGCAGTACTTC	CASSIEVPPTEQYF	-	TRBJ2-7	TRBV19	-
TGTGCCAGCAGCTCCGGGACAGGGCTTGTTTACGAGCAGTACTTC	CASSSGTGLVYEQYF	TRBD1	TRBJ2-7	TRBV7-6	once
TGCGCCAGCAGCTTGGAAGGGCAGGGGGACACTGAAGCTTTCTTT	CASSLEGQGDTEAFF	TRBD1	TRBJ1-1	TRBV5-1	-
TGTGCCAGCAGTGAGACTAGCGGGAGGGGCACAGATACGCAGTATTTT	CASSETSGRGTDTQYF	TRBD2	TRBJ2-3	TRBV6-1	-
TGTGCCAGCAGTTTATACCCCATAGGGGGACTAGCGAGCACAGATACGCAGTATTTT	CASSLYPIGGLASTDTQYF	TRBD2	TRBJ2-3	TRBV27	-